The rows below give T cell receptor beta chains drawn from one sample of a study of OX40 agonist ivuxolimab in advanced cancers. TCRdb's table, derived via immunoSEQ multiplex PCR, lists solely in-frame clones and lacks some. Among 53,000 or so clones listed, 84% were seen once. The starting material was CD4+ or CD8+ T cells sorted from blood, obtained in a trial of the OX40 agonist ivuxolimab. These TCRs come from an adult with an advanced solid tumor such as melanoma, head and neck, liver or kidney cancer. The CDR3 runs from the conserved cysteine through the conserved F or W. Each record gives: V gene, J gene, clone size, D gene, CDR3 DNA, CDR3 protein. D genes are given only for firm matches. Clone size is not always given. Where it is, it says once, few, many or a class for expanded clones.

V: TRBV6-4; J: TRBJ1-1; size: .; D: TRBD1; DNA: TGTGCCAGCAGTTCGACAGGGGAATCTGAAGCTTTCTTT; CDR3: CASSSTGESEAFF
V: TRBV27; J: TRBJ2-7; size: once; D: .; DNA: TGTGCCAGCAGTCTCTACAGGGGAGGCGAGCAGTACTTC; CDR3: CASSLYRGGEQYF
V: TRBV6-5; J: TRBJ2-6; size: .; D: .; DNA: TGTGCCAGCAGCCGAGACGGTTCCGGGGCCAACGTCCTGACTTTC; CDR3: CASSRDGSGANVLTF
V: TRBV5-4; J: TRBJ1-2; size: .; D: .; DNA: TGTGCCAGCAGCCCCCTTGGGTATGGCTACACCTTC; CDR3: CASSPLGYGYTF
V: TRBV2; J: TRBJ1-2; size: .; D: TRBD1; DNA: TGTGCCAGCAGGGACAAGGGACAGGGGACCTATGGCTACACCTTC; CDR3: CASRDKGQGTYGYTF
V: TRBV7-2; J: TRBJ1-2; size: .; D: TRBD1; DNA: TGTGCCAGCAGCATCTCACAGGGGAGTTATTATGGCTACACCTTC; CDR3: CASSISQGSYYGYTF
V: TRBV18; J: TRBJ2-5; size: .; D: TRBD2; DNA: TGTGCCACCTCACGATCTAGCGGGATCCAAGAGACCCAGTACTTC; CDR3: CATSRSSGIQETQYF
V: TRBV4-1; J: TRBJ1-3; size: .; D: TRBD1; DNA: TGCGCCAGCAGCCAACTCTCAGGGGGATCGGTTGGAAACACCATATATTTT; CDR3: CASSQLSGGSVGNTIYF
V: TRBV28; J: TRBJ1-2; size: few; D: .; DNA: TGTGCCAGCACCTTGCCCGGGTTAGGTGGCTACACCTTC; CDR3: CASTLPGLGGYTF
V: TRBV19; J: TRBJ1-1; size: .; D: .; DNA: TGTGCCAGTAGTAGACGGTTCATGAACACTGAAGCTTTCTTT; CDR3: CASSRRFMNTEAFF
V: TRBV28; J: TRBJ1-5; size: .; D: TRBD1; DNA: TGTGCCAGCAGTTTGGGGGACAGGGATATTCAGCCCCAGCATTTT; CDR3: CASSLGDRDIQPQHF
V: TRBV5-6; J: TRBJ1-4; size: .; D: .; DNA: TGTGCCAGCAGCACGGGACGGAGGAATGAAAAACTGTTTTTT; CDR3: CASSTGRRNEKLFF
V: TRBV4-2; J: TRBJ2-1; size: .; D: .; DNA: TGTGCCAGCAGCCAAGAGGGTCGGGGAATCGGCAATGAGCAGTTCTTC; CDR3: CASSQEGRGIGNEQFF
V: TRBV6-1; J: TRBJ2-5; size: .; D: TRBD2; DNA: TGTGCCAGCAGTGAAAAGGTTGTAGCGGGAGATACCCGGCAAGAGACCCAGTACTTC; CDR3: CASSEKVVAGDTRQETQYF
V: TRBV5-3; J: TRBJ1-1; size: .; D: .; DNA: TGTGCCAGCAGATCCGGGTTGGGGCGTGGCACTGAAGCTTTCTTT; CDR3: CASRSGLGRGTEAFF
V: TRBV14; J: TRBJ1-6; size: once; D: .; DNA: TGTGCCAGCAGCCCCCCCGGAGGACTCTCTGGGTCACCCCTCCACTTT; CDR3: CASSPPGGLSGSPLHF
V: TRBV7-2; J: TRBJ2-3; size: .; D: TRBD1; DNA: TGTGCCAGCAGCTTAGAAGGGGGCGCAGCGGATACGCAGTATTTT; CDR3: CASSLEGGAADTQYF
V: TRBV7-2; J: TRBJ2-1; size: few; D: .; DNA: TGTGCCAGCAGCCCCTACAATGAGCAGTTCTTC; CDR3: CASSPYNEQFF
V: TRBV5-6; J: TRBJ2-7; size: .; D: TRBD2; DNA: TGTGCCAGCAGCAGCCTAGCGGGCTCCTACGAGCAGTACTTC; CDR3: CASSSLAGSYEQYF
V: TRBV9; J: TRBJ2-6; size: .; D: .; DNA: TGTGCCAGCAGCGTAGCGGGACGGGTCCTCTCTGGGGCCAACGTCCTGACTTTC; CDR3: CASSVAGRVLSGANVLTF
V: TRBV7-2; J: TRBJ1-1; size: .; D: .; DNA: TGTGCCAGCAGCTTCGCGGTAGAGGGAACTGAAGCTTTCTTT; CDR3: CASSFAVEGTEAFF
V: TRBV10-3; J: TRBJ2-5; size: .; D: TRBD2; DNA: TGTGCCATCAGTGTTCTAGCGGGAGGTTTACAAGAGACCCAGTACTTC; CDR3: CAISVLAGGLQETQYF
V: TRBV18; J: TRBJ1-6; size: .; D: .; DNA: TGTGCCAGCTCACCAGGAGGCGGGGATTCACCCCTCCACTTT; CDR3: CASSPGGGDSPLHF
V: TRBV5-1; J: TRBJ1-3; size: .; D: .; DNA: TGCGCCAGCAGCCGTCCTGACCAGAGCTCTGGAAACACCATATATTTT; CDR3: CASSRPDQSSGNTIYF
V: TRBV6-1; J: TRBJ2-1; size: once; D: .; DNA: TGTGCCAGCAGTGAAACCCCCCCGTCTATTAGCTCCTACAATGAGCAGTTCTTC; CDR3: CASSETPPSISSYNEQFF
V: TRBV7-2; J: TRBJ2-5; size: .; D: .; DNA: TGTGCCAGCAGCTTAGTCCCAGGAAGCAAAGAGACCCAGTACTTC; CDR3: CASSLVPGSKETQYF
V: TRBV30; J: TRBJ2-5; size: .; D: TRBD2; DNA: TGTGCCTGGAGCGGTAGCGGGAGTTGGTTTGGAGAGACCCAGTACTTC; CDR3: CAWSGSGSWFGETQYF
V: TRBV10-3; J: TRBJ2-5; size: .; D: TRBD1; DNA: TGTGCCATCAGTGTCGGACAGGGGCCGGGGGAGACCCAGTACTTC; CDR3: CAISVGQGPGETQYF
V: TRBV5-1; J: TRBJ2-7; size: .; D: .; DNA: TGCGCCAGCAGCCCAAGCGGGTACTCCTACGAGCAGTACTTC; CDR3: CASSPSGYSYEQYF
V: TRBV6-1; J: TRBJ1-1; size: .; D: .; DNA: TGTGCCAGCTCACGGGGGAAAGGTACTGAAGCTTTCTTT; CDR3: CASSRGKGTEAFF
V: TRBV19; J: TRBJ1-6; size: .; D: .; DNA: TGTGCCAGTACTCTGCAGGGTTGGAATTCACCCCTCCACTTT; CDR3: CASTLQGWNSPLHF
V: TRBV5-8; J: TRBJ1-5; size: .; D: .; DNA: TGTGCCAGCAGCTTGGGTGGGCCAGATTATAGCAATCAGCCCCAGCATTTT; CDR3: CASSLGGPDYSNQPQHF